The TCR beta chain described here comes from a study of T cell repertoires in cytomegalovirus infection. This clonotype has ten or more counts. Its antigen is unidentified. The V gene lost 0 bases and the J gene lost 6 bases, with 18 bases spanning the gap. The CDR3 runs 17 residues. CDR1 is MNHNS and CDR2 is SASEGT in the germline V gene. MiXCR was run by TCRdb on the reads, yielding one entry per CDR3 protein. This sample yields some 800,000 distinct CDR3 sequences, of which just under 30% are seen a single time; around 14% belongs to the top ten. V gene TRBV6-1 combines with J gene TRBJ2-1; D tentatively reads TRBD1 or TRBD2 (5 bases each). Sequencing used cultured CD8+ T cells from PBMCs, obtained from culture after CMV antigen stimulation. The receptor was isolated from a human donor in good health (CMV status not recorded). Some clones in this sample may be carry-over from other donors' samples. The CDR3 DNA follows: TGTGCCAGCAGTGAAGCCCCGGCAGGGTTTGGGAGCAATGAGCAGTTCTTC. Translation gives CASSEAPAGFGSNEQFF.